This T cell receptor (beta chain) comes out of a study of CD4 T cells in relation to SARS-CoV-2 and coronaviruses. As for the study in general: TCR beta CDR3s were sequenced after approximately nine-day antigen culture of PBMCs.

A word on this clone: Its antigen is still unknown.

The unexposed donors gave CD4+ T cells in about 2011-2019, prior to COVID-19. Isolation of CD4+ T cells took place after approximately eleven days in culture. As cell numbers allowed, unexposed-donor CD4+ T cells faced SARS-CoV-2 S/N and four cold-coronavirus spikes. PBMCs were plated at about 2 million per well in IL-2-containing medium. TCRdb's table, derived via immunoSEQ multiplex PCR, lists solely in-frame clones and lacks some. The table shows roughly 15,000 clones, with roughly 83% occurring only once. The sequencing input was CD4+ T cells from PBMCs, cultured in vitro. The sequence was collected from a human donor in good health.

CDR3 amino acids: CASSSGTGGNTIYF. The CDR3 DNA follows: TGTGCCAGCAGCTCTGGGACCGGGGGAAACACCATATATTTT. The rearrangement links TRBV11-3 to TRBJ1-3; perhaps TRBD1 as D (5 bases). CDR1 and CDR2 from the germline V gene are SGHNT and YENEEA. The CDR3 totals 14 residues. V was trimmed by 4 bases and J by 4 bases, leaving 11 bases between them.